This T cell receptor beta chain was identified in a study of identical twins. Template switching created a universal primer site, and the cDNA included unique molecular identifiers. Via MiXCR, TCRdb re-called the 5' RACE reads, giving one row per CDR3 protein. The profile shows about 290,000 distinct CDR3 sequences, 8% to 9.5% of them singletons. Germline V gives CDR1 SNHLY, CDR2 FYNNEI. The CDR3 has 15 amino acids. V shed 10 bases and J 3 bases; nucleotides not matched to a gene: 11. This sample also belongs to another study, concerning yellow fever vaccine responses in identical twins.

The V and J genes are TRBV2 and TRBJ2-2; 7 bases are shared with TRBD2. The origin of this receptor is a woman between 18 and 30 years old in good health. Source material: CD8+ T cells sorted from blood. The CDR3 loop is CANTFAGVDTGELFF. Here the CDR3 DNA reads TGTGCCAACACTTTCGCGGGAGTCGACACCGGGGAGCTGTTTTTT. Variable domain in full (rest from reference TRBV2 and TRBJ2-2): EPEVTQTPSHQVTQMGQEVILRCVPISNHLYFYWYRQILGQKVEFLVSFYNNEISEKSEIFDDQFSVERPDGSNFTLKIRSTKLEDSAMYFCANTFAGVDTGELFFGEGSRLTVL.